The 30 T cell receptor beta chains below were found in one sample sequenced in a study of blood T cell repertoires in COVID-19. The protocol was immunoSEQ multiplex PCR, while the TCRdb copy is restricted to in-frame clones and leaves out a portion. The sample shows about 120,000 clones, more than 70% of them seen only once. The specimen sequenced was peripheral blood. These receptors all come from a woman in her fifties or sixties with acute or convalescent COVID-19.

This clone was seen more than once but under ten times. Here the CDR3 DNA reads TGTGCCTGGAGTGGAGTTAGCGGGAGGTACGAGCAGTTCTTC. This translates into CAWSGVSGRYEQFF. The chain recombines TRBV30 with TRBJ2-1; TRBD2 matches at 10 bases. Germline CDR1 and CDR2: GTSNPN and SVGIG (reference sequence). The CDR3 contains 14 residues. The V gene end was trimmed by 1 base and the J gene end by 10 bases; junction bases not matched to a gene: 7.

This clone was observed a single time. The V and J genes are TRBV15 and TRBJ1-6, with 7 nucleotides matching TRBD1. The CDR3 is 16 amino acids. V trimming: 0 bases; J trimming: 10 bases; junction bases outside the gene matches: 9. The germline V gene has CDR1 LNHNV and CDR2 YYDKDF (reference sequence). The CDR3 DNA reads as TGTGCCACCAGCAGAGAACCCGACAGGGCGGGATCACCCCTCCACTTT. Translating gives CATSREPDRAGSPLHF.

This clone has a single count. The genes are TRBV6-1 and TRBJ1-5; D not resolved. Germline values: CDR1 MNHNS, CDR2 SASEGT. Trimming stripped 2 bases from V and 5 bases from J, with 7 bases between. The length of the CDR3 is 13 residues. This CDR3 reads CASSELGDQPQHF. For the CDR3, the DNA is TGTGCCAGCAGTGAACTGGGCGATCAGCCCCAGCATTTT.

The rearrangement joins TRBV24-1 to TRBJ1-3, with D unclear. Trimming removed 7 bases at V and 3 bases at J, with 12 bases between. Looked up from germline, CDR1 is KGHDR and CDR2 is SFDVKD. CDR3 length equals 14 residues. CDR3 loop: CATRENGVGNTIYF. The CDR3 coding sequence is TGTGCCACCAGAGAAAACGGGGTTGGAAACACCATATATTTT.

CDR3 coding DNA: TGTGCCAGCAGCCCCGGGAGACAGGGGTTGAGGCTCGAGCTTGAGGGGAGCAATCAGCCCCAGCATTTT. Translated, it gives CASSPGRQGLRLELEGSNQPQHF. The V gene is TRBV6-2 or TRBV6-3, the J gene TRBJ1-5; 8 bases are a match to TRBD1. The germline CDR1 and CDR2 sequences are MNHEY and SVGEGT. This CDR3 spans 23 amino acids. J gave up 1 base and V 6 bases, and 29 bases lay outside the gene matches.

This chain links TRBV27 with TRBJ2-4; the match to TRBD2 covers 12 bases. Germline V gene lookup returns CDR1 MNHEY and CDR2 SMNVEV (reference sequence). With V trimmed by 6 bases and J by 0 bases, 6 bases remained unmatched. CDR3 length: 17 amino acids. The CDR3 region has the DNA TGTGCCAGCAGCCCCGGACTAGCGGGACTAGCCAAAAACATTCAGTACTTC. Its protein is CASSPGLAGLAKNIQYF.

The chain couples TRBV5-5 to TRBJ1-1, with a tentative D call TRBD1 (5 bases). V lost 5 bases, J lost 1 base, and 12 bases lay in between. Germline-derived CDR1 and CDR2 are SGHKS and YYEKEE (reference sequence). This CDR3 has 14 amino acids. The CDR3 bases are TGTGCCAGCAGTCCCCAGGGCAAGAACACTGAAGCTTTCTTT. Translating gives CASSPQGKNTEAFF. Full variable domain (rest looked up from reference TRBV5-5 and TRBJ1-1): DAGVTQSPTHLIKTRGQQVTLRCSPISGHKSVSWYQQVLGQGPQFIFQYYEKEERGRGNFPDRFSARQFPNYSSELNVNALLLGDSALYLCASSPQGKNTEAFFGQGTRLTVV.

The rearrangement uses TRBV19 and TRBJ2-1; 9 bases map to TRBD2. This CDR3 has 14 amino acids. The junction had 4 bases not matched to a gene; V was cut back by 6 bases and J by 4 bases. Germline CDR1 is LNHDA and CDR2 is SQIVND (reference sequence). The CDR3, as DNA: TGTGCCAGTAGACCTAGCGGGGTTTACAATGAGCAGTTCTTC. Protein sequence: CASRPSGVYNEQFF.

This chain uses TRBV11-2 with TRBJ2-7; 10 positions match TRBD2. CDR1 is SGHAT and CDR2 is FQNNGV in the germline V gene. The CDR3 spans 16 residues. Trimming removed 5 bases from V and 2 bases from J; junction bases left unmatched: 9. The CDR3 reads CASSIFLAGEPYEQYF. CDR3 bases: TGTGCCAGCAGCATCTTCCTAGCGGGAGAGCCCTACGAGCAGTACTTC.

Notes on this clone: The same CDR3 also results from other DNA sequences found in this sample. The chain has TRBV7-2 and TRBJ2-1; 11 bases map to TRBD2. Germline lookup yields CDR1 SGHTA and CDR2 FQGNSA. CDR3 length: 15 amino acids. V dropped 2 bases and J dropped 7; count of bases not matched to a gene: 4. As DNA, the CDR3 is TGTGCCAGCAGCTTACTAGCGGGAGGTGGGAATGAGCAGTTCTTC. Protein: CASSLLAGGGNEQFF.

This sequence joins TRBV11-2 and TRBJ1-1; 9 bases line up with TRBD1. The V and J ends lost 5 bases and 7 bases, in that order; junction bases with no gene match: 8. Germline V gives CDR1 SGHAT, CDR2 FQNNGV. The CDR3 sequence is 14 residues long. CDR3 in amino acids: CASSMGQGSNEAFF. The CDR3 DNA reads as TGTGCCAGCAGCATGGGACAGGGAAGTAATGAAGCTTTCTTT.

In its sample, this clone was seen a few times. This chain uses TRBV5-8 with TRBJ1-5; no clear D. The V end was cut by 3 bases, the J end by 4 bases, with 8 bases between. Germline V lookup: CDR1 SGHTS, CDR2 YDEGEE. The CDR3 loop spans 13 amino acids. The CDR3 here is CASSSVPNQPQHF. CDR3 sequence (DNA): TGTGCCAGCAGCTCTGTTCCGAATCAGCCCCAGCATTTT. The variable domain in full, completed from reference TRBV5-8 and TRBJ1-5, reads EAGVTQSPTHLIKTRGQQATLRCSPISGHTSVYWYQQALGLGLQFLLWYDEGEERNRGNFPPRFSGRQFPNYSSELNVNALELEDSALYLCASSSVPNQPQHFGDGTRLSIL.

The J gene is TRBJ2-1, the V gene TRBV29-1; D gene unclear. From germline, CDR1 is SQVTM and CDR2 ANQGSEA. Trimming removed 3 bases from V and 5 bases from J, with 14 bases in between. The CDR3 is made up of 14 amino acids. CDR3 sequence (DNA): TGCAGCGTTGACCGCGGCAGAGCTGACAATGAGCAGTTCTTC. Its translation: CSVDRGRADNEQFF.

The chain carries TRBV7-9 and TRBJ2-2, with D unclear. The CDR3 is 16 residues long. Trimming stripped 2 bases from V and 3 bases from J, with 13 bases between. CDR1 is SEHNR, CDR2 FQNEAQ, per germline (reference sequence). DNA of the CDR3: TGTGCCAGCAGCTTACAGGTTTTGTGGGACACCGGGGAGCTGTTTTTT. Protein product: CASSLQVLWDTGELFF.

The chain is built from TRBV5-1 and TRBJ2-5, with 8 positions matching TRBD2. Germline-derived CDR1 and CDR2 are SGHRS and YFSETQ. V dropped 2 bases and J dropped 2; count of bases not matched to a gene: 5. The CDR3 spans 15 residues. CDR3 in DNA: TGCGCCAGCAGCTTCGGGGCGGGAGGTCAAGAGACCCAGTACTTC. Its protein is CASSFGAGGQETQYF.

The V call is TRBV18, the J call TRBJ1-5, with 7 bases that match TRBD1. Per the germline V gene, CDR1 is KGHSH and CDR2 is LQKENI. J gave up 6 bases and V 5 bases, and 13 bases lay outside the gene matches. The CDR3 runs to 16 residues. The CDR3 sequence is CASSARTGRISQPQHF. The CDR3 DNA reads as TGTGCCAGCTCAGCCCGGACAGGAAGAATTAGTCAGCCCCAGCATTTT.

The rearrangement joins TRBV19 to TRBJ2-1, with 8 bases matching TRBD2. The CDR3 contains 13 residues. Looked up from germline, CDR1 is LNHDA and CDR2 is SQIVND (reference sequence). V lost 4 bases and J lost 7; bases outside the gene matches: 3. DNA of the CDR3: TGTGCCAGTAGTACCGGGACTAGGAATGAGCAGTTCTTC. Translating gives CASSTGTRNEQFF.

The CDR3 DNA follows: TGCGCCAGCAGCCACGGGACAGATACGCAGTATTTT. Translation: CASSHGTDTQYF. The rearrangement joins TRBV4-1 to TRBJ2-3, with D unclear. This CDR3 region has 12 residues. With 3 bases removed from V and 3 bases from J, the gap between germline ends came to 4 bases. Germline V gene data show CDR1 as MGHRA and CDR2 as YSYEKL.

The rearrangement links TRBV5-1 to TRBJ2-2; D perhaps matches TRBD1 (6 bases). The CDR3 length is 16 residues. Germline V gene data show CDR1 as SGHRS and CDR2 as YFSETQ. V was pared by 1 base and J by 7 bases, with 17 bases between. The CDR3 region has the DNA TGCGCCAGCAGCTTGCGGTGGCAGGGGCACGGCGGGGAGCTGTTTTTT. Translating gives CASSLRWQGHGGELFF.

The J gene is TRBJ2-5, the V gene TRBV5-1; 10 bases are shared with TRBD1. CDR3 size: 14 residues. V lost 6 bases, J lost 4 bases, and 6 bases stayed unmatched. The germline V gene encodes CDR1 SGHRS and CDR2 YFSETQ. The CDR3 DNA follows: TGCGCCAGCACCTGGGACAGGGGTAGAGAGACCCAGTACTTC. This sequence encodes CASTWDRGRETQYF.

This sequence joins TRBV28 and TRBJ1-6; no clear D. The CDR3 contains 11 residues. The germline gives CDR1 MDHEN, CDR2 SYDVKM. With 10 bases removed from V and 9 bases from J, the gap between germline ends came to 10 bases. CDR3 nucleotide sequence: TGTGCCACCCGGAGAAGTTCACCCCTCCACTTT. It is translated as CATRRSSPLHF.

This chain uses TRBV19 with TRBJ2-2; 9 bases map to TRBD2. This CDR3 is 15 amino acids long. Germline V gene data show CDR1 as LNHDA and CDR2 as SQIVND (reference sequence). V shed 6 bases, J shed 1 base, and the junction held 3 bases outside the gene matches. The CDR3: CASRRTSENTGELFF. CDR3 DNA sequence: TGTGCCAGTAGGAGGACTAGCGAGAACACCGGGGAGCTGTTTTTT.

The chain has TRBV6-5 and TRBJ1-2; unclear D gene. Deletions cut 4 bases from V and 4 bases from J, with 10 bases between. The V gene's germline CDR1 is MNHEY and CDR2 SVGAGI. The CDR3 is 13 amino acids. CDR3 amino acids: CASSSTHSYGYTF. The CDR3, as DNA: TGTGCCAGCAGTTCCACCCATAGCTATGGCTACACCTTC.

The chain recombines TRBV6-2 or TRBV6-3 with TRBJ1-1; the D gene is possibly TRBD1 (5 bases). The germline V gene encodes CDR1 MNHEY and CDR2 SVGEGT. With 4 bases removed from V and 7 bases from J, the gap between germline ends came to 10 bases. The CDR3 has 12 residues. Here the CDR3 DNA reads TGTGCCAGCAGTTCGGACAATTTTGAAGCTTTCTTT. This encodes CASSSDNFEAFF.

The J gene is TRBJ2-5, the V gene TRBV6-5; 9 bases are shared with TRBD1. V shed 0 bases and J 5 bases; nucleotides not matched to a gene: 7. The germline V gene has CDR1 MNHEY and CDR2 SVGAGI. The CDR3 is 16 residues long. The CDR3 DNA follows: TGTGCCAGCAGTTACTCACCACAGGGGGCCGGGGAGACCCAGTACTTC. Amino acids: CASSYSPQGAGETQYF.

The chain uses TRBV11-2 and TRBJ1-3; tentative D call: TRBD1 (6 bases). Trimming removed 1 base from V and 4 bases from J, with 14 bases in between. This CDR3 spans 16 amino acids. Germline V gene data show CDR1 as SGHAT and CDR2 as FQNNGV. The CDR3 is CASSLGITGLGNTIYF. The CDR3 DNA follows: TGTGCCAGCAGCTTAGGGATTACAGGGTTGGGAAACACCATATATTTT.

The chain uses TRBV7-6 and TRBJ2-1, with 10 bases that match TRBD1. Looked up from germline, CDR1 is SGHVS and CDR2 is FNYEAQ. The CDR3 is 15 residues long. V gave up 5 bases and J gave up 8 bases; unmatched junction bases: 9. CDR3 nucleotide sequence: TGTGCCAGCAGCCGGGGGGGGACAGGGGAACATGAGCAGTTCTTC. It yields the protein CASSRGGTGEHEQFF.

The rearrangement links TRBV30 to TRBJ1-4, with 8 bases lining up with TRBD1. The CDR3 sequence is 16 residues long. Germline CDR1 and CDR2: GTSNPN and SVGIG (reference sequence). J was trimmed by 7 bases and V by 0 bases; bases with no gene match: 10. The CDR3 DNA reads as TGTGCCTGGAGTGTATTTCCGGGACAGGAGAGTGAAAAACTGTTTTTT. Translated: CAWSVFPGQESEKLFF.

The chain carries TRBV4-2 and TRBJ1-3; D perhaps matches TRBD1 (6 bases). The CDR3 covers 17 residues. CDR1 and CDR2 (germline): LGHNA, YNFKEQ. V dropped 0 bases and J dropped 3 bases, with 15 bases sitting between them. CDR3 sequence reads: CASSQEGSTGYGNTIYF. As DNA, the CDR3 is TGTGCCAGCAGCCAAGAGGGGAGTACAGGGTATGGAAACACCATATATTTT.

J is TRBJ2-1 and V is TRBV6-1; TRBD2 might be the D (6 bases). Germline assignment: CDR1 MNHNS and CDR2 SASEGT. V lost 0 bases to trimming and J lost 2 bases, with 20 bases between them. This CDR3 contains 19 residues. The CDR3 DNA is TGTGCCAGCAGTGAAGCCGGGGTAGCGGAGGGGATAGCCTACAATGAGCAGTTCTTC. It translates to CASSEAGVAEGIAYNEQFF.